This entry describes one T cell receptor (beta chain). Its antigen remains unknown. This record comes from a study of vaccination and CD4 T cells after COVID-19. Overall study: The study drew post-COVID samples a median around 100 days after diagnosis (range 35 to 161). Study-wide results and caveats: SARS-CoV-2-reactive clonotype medians increased from around 20 to 38, not significantly. This study had few convalescent patients and no early post-infection samples.

The Oncomine TCR Beta short-read assay sequenced DNA from cultured CD4+ T cells. Once CD4+ T cells had been cultured, genomic DNA was extracted from them. TCRdb reanalysed the PCR reads using MiXCR and keeps one entry per CDR3 protein. The sample holds 12,000 or so distinct CDR3 sequences, approximately 60% seen once. Treatment of the sample: roughly nine-day PBMC culture with coronavirus spike peptide pools or control peptides (ViraFEST assay). Sequenced input: CD4+ T cells from blood, cultured in vitro. This sequence was found in a human donor who had recovered from COVID-19.

The chain's CDR3 is CASSQDFVAGGTGELFF. Written as DNA, the CDR3 is TGTGCCAGCAGCCAAGATTTCGTAGCGGGAGGGACCGGGGAGCTGTTTTTT. This chain links TRBV4-2 with TRBJ2-2, with 11 nucleotides matching TRBD2. With 0 bases clipped from V and 5 bases from J, the junction kept 5 bases outside the gene matches. CDR1 is LGHNA and CDR2 is YNFKEQ in the germline V gene. CDR3 length: 17 amino acids.